This T cell receptor beta chain was found in a study of T cells after yellow fever vaccination. The CDR3 extends over 14 amino acids. V lost 2 bases to trimming and J lost 0 bases, with 8 bases between them. Per the germline V gene, CDR1 is MGHDK and CDR2 is SYGVNS. As for this clonotype: Its antigen is undetermined.

The study's findings and limits: Reappearance after the booster was seen for most primary-vaccination clones, at 95% to 98% CD4 and more than 80% CD8. The secondary T-cell response peaked on day 5, not day 15, but was weaker. The CD4 and CD8 compartments had a small share of their clonotypes in common.

TCRdb called the 5' RACE reads again in MiXCR, with one record for every CDR3 protein. The sample lists a few hundred thousand distinct CDR3 sequences, about 6.2% occurring once. The sequence was collected from a man between 25 and 39 years old who received the YFV17D yellow fever vaccine. The chain joins TRBV25-1 to TRBJ2-7, with D perhaps matching TRBD1 (5 bases). The source material was PBMCs, sampled 5 days after the yellow fever booster vaccination. CDR3 nucleotide sequence: TGTGCCAGCAGTGAACCCGACAGCTCCTACGAGCAGTACTTC. Its translation: CASSEPDSSYEQYF.